Shown below are 11 T cell receptor beta chains from a single sample sequenced in a study of cytomegalovirus exposure and HLA in healthy donors. Produced via immunoSEQ multiplex PCR; TCRdb's table is partial and in-frame only. The data hold roughly 300,000 clones, with 87% observed a single time. Source material: PBMCs. All receptors come from a woman aged 25-40 years in good health and CMV-seropositive.

The chain couples TRBV18 to TRBJ2-1; 8 bases line up with TRBD2. In germline, CDR1 is KGHSH, CDR2 LQKENI. The CDR3 extends over 13 amino acids. The V and J ends lost 0 bases and 12 bases, in that order; junction bases with no gene match: 4. The CDR3 spells CASSPPSGARQFF. CDR3 DNA: TGTGCCAGCTCACCACCTAGCGGGGCGAGGCAGTTCTTC. The whole variable domain, filled in from reference TRBV18 and TRBJ2-1, reads NAGVMQNPRHLVRRRGQEARLRCSPMKGHSHVYWYRQLPEEGLKFMVYLQKENIIDESGMPKERFSAEFPKEGPSILRIQQVVRGDSAAYFCASSPPSGARQFFGPGTRLTVL.

The genes are TRBV7-2 and TRBJ1-3; the match to TRBD1 covers 7 bases. Trimming removed 3 bases from V and 0 bases from J; junction bases left unmatched: 5. The CDR3 runs to 16 residues. The germline gives CDR1 SGHTA, CDR2 FQGNSA. The CDR3 spells CASSLVGQSSGNTIYF. The CDR3 nucleotides read TGTGCCAGCAGCTTGGTGGGACAGAGCTCTGGAAACACCATATATTTT.

The chain couples TRBV4-3 to TRBJ1-2; no firm D call. The CDR3 sequence is 14 residues long. V shed 0 bases and J shed 8 bases, with 13 bases lying between them. CDR1 is LGHNA and CDR2 is YSLEER in the germline V gene. Here the CDR3 DNA reads TGCGCCAGCAGCCAAGACCGGACCCGAGGCGGCTACACCTTC. Translation: CASSQDRTRGGYTF.

The V and J genes are TRBV18 and TRBJ1-4; 8 nucleotides match TRBD1. The CDR3 length is 15 residues. The V gene's germline CDR1 is KGHSH and CDR2 LQKENI. J was trimmed by 5 bases and V by 6 bases; bases with no gene match: 8. Here the CDR3 reads CASSSTGVKNEKLFF. CDR3 nucleotides: TGTGCCAGCTCGTCGACAGGGGTAAAAAATGAAAAACTGTTTTTT.

The chain recombines TRBV15 with TRBJ1-6, with a possible D match to TRBD1 (6 bases). The CDR3 has 20 amino acids. Trimming pared 0 bases from V and 0 bases from J, leaving 18 bases between. Germline V CDR1 and CDR2: LNHNV, YYDKDF (reference sequence). The CDR3 region is CATSRDKGQGSSSYNSPLHF. CDR3 DNA: TGTGCCACCAGCAGAGATAAGGGTCAGGGGTCCTCCTCCTATAATTCACCCCTCCACTTT.

The chain employs TRBV6-1 and TRBJ1-2; no definite D call. CDR3 length equals 13 residues. The V end lost 1 base, the J end lost 5 bases, and 8 bases lay between the germline ends. Germline V gives CDR1 MNHNS, CDR2 SASEGT. The CDR3 region has the DNA TGTGCCAGCAGTGAAGACGGGATATATGGCTACACCTTC. This translates into CASSEDGIYGYTF.

V gene TRBV4-3 combines with J gene TRBJ2-5, with D possibly matching TRBD2 (5 bases). V was trimmed by 0 bases and J by 5 bases, leaving 10 bases between them. Germline CDR1 reads LGHNA; CDR2 reads YSLEER. CDR3 size: 14 residues. The CDR3 DNA is TGCGCCAGCAGCCAAGATGTCGGAGGTGAGACCCAGTACTTC. Translating it yields CASSQDVGGETQYF.

This chain uses TRBV30 with TRBJ2-3, with D tentatively TRBD2 (7 bases). CDR3 length: 18 amino acids. Trimming took 3 bases from V and 6 from J, leaving 28 bases between them. Looked up from germline, CDR1 is GTSNPN and CDR2 is SVGIG (reference sequence). CDR3 protein: CAWSQQGSGAWREDTQYF. The DNA of the CDR3 is TGTGCCTGGAGCCAGCAGGGGAGTGGTGCCTGGCGGGAGGATACGCAGTATTTT.

The rearrangement joins TRBV10-2 to TRBJ1-5; 7 bases are shared with TRBD1. The CDR3 has 14 residues. CDR1 and CDR2 (germline): WSHSY, SAAADI. V lost 2 bases and J lost 2; bases outside the gene matches: 0. The CDR3 here is CASSEGTGNQPQHF. CDR3 in DNA: TGCGCCAGCAGTGAGGGGACAGGCAATCAGCCCCAGCATTTT.

The CDR3: CASSAEHNQPQHF. The DNA for the CDR3 is TGTGCCAGCAGTGCCGAGCATAATCAGCCCCAGCATTTT. The J gene is TRBJ1-5, the V gene TRBV2; D ambiguous. Germline V gene sequence: CDR1 SNHLY, CDR2 FYNNEI. The V gene lost 4 bases and the J gene lost 4 bases, with 8 bases spanning the gap. The CDR3 runs to 13 residues.

This clone was observed a handful of times. The V and J genes are TRBV28 and TRBJ1-4, with 8 bases fitting TRBD1. The J segment lost 3 bases and the V segment lost 5 bases, leaving 8 bases of the junction unmatched. In germline, CDR1 is MDHEN, CDR2 SYDVKM. CDR3 length equals 16 residues. The CDR3 spells CASSPTGQAPNEKLFF. For the CDR3, the DNA is TGTGCCAGCAGTCCTACGGGACAGGCCCCTAATGAAAAACTGTTTTTT.